This TCR beta chain was observed in a study of blood T cell repertoires in COVID-19. The V segment lost 4 bases and the J segment 8 bases; nucleotides outside the gene matches: 3. The CDR3 has 13 residues. In Seattle, patients joined the study during active infection and were tracked longitudinally. As processed by the authors: Estimated nucleated cell counts came from reference gene primer amplification. The repertoire was sequenced with immunoSEQ multiplex PCR; TCRdb's copy has only in-frame clones and lacks some. V and J calls and clone size are as listed in that table; D and trimming were resolved from the DNA. The repertoire holds under 200,000 clones, around 79% seen once, with about 6.5% in the top ten.

The sample taken for sequencing was peripheral blood. The TCR comes from a woman in her 40s with COVID-19, enrolled during active disease. This rearrangement joins TRBV12-3 or TRBV12-4 to TRBJ2-1; 9 bases are shared with TRBD1. CDR3 amino acids: CASSSDRGYEQFF. DNA of the CDR3: TGTGCCAGCAGTTCCGACAGGGGGTATGAGCAGTTCTTC.